The sequence of this TCR beta chain was determined in a study of PD-1 blockade in classical Hodgkin lymphoma. The study, taken as a whole, reports: Newly diagnosed patients had baseline TCR diversity that was reportedly lower than that of healthy donors. Unlike CD8+ TCR diversity, which did not rise significantly by C4D1, CD4+ TCR diversity did.

Points on this clone: The antigen remains unidentified.

Profiling relied on immunoSEQ multiplex PCR, and the TCRdb table lists in-frame clones only, not all of them. The table shows fewer than 70,000 clones, with roughly 91% occurring only once. The patients all showed relapse after autologous stem cell transplantation, while their brentuximab vedotin exposure varied. Germline values: CDR1 SQVTM, CDR2 ANQGSEA. This CDR3 spans 13 amino acids. Trimming removed 5 bases at V and 4 bases at J, with 14 bases between. This clonotype originated in a human donor with classical Hodgkin lymphoma. The specimen was peripheral blood mononuclear cells (PBMCs), collected before the second cycle of nivolumab. The chain joins TRBV29-1 to TRBJ1-2; D may be TRBD1 (5 bases). The CDR3 nucleotides read TGCAGCGTTCAACAGGAAAAGGTCTATGGCTACACCTTC. Its protein product is CSVQQEKVYGYTF.